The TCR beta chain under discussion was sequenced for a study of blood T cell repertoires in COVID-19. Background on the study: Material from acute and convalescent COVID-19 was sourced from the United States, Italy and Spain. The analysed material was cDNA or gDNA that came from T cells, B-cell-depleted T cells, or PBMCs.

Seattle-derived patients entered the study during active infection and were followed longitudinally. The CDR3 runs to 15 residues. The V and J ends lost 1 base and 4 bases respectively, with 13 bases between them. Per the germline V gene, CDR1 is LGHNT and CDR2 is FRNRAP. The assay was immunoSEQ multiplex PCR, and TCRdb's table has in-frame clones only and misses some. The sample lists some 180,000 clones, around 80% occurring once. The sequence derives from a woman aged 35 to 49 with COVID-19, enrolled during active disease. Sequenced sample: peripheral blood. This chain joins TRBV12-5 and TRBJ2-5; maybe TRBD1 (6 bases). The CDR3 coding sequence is TGTGCTAGTGGTTTGGGGGGACACCCCTCAGAGACCCAGTACTTC. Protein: CASGLGGHPSETQYF.